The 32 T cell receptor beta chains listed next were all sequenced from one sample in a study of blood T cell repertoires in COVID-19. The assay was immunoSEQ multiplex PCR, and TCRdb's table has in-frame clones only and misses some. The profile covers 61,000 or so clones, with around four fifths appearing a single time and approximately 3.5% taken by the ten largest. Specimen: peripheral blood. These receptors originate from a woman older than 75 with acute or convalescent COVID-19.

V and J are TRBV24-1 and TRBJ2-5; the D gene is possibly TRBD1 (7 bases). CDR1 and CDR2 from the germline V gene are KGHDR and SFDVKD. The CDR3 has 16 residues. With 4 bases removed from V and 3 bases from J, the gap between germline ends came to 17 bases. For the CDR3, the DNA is TGTGCCACCAGTGACAACAGGGGTAGCGGAAAAGAGACCCAGTACTTC. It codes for CATSDNRGSGKETQYF.

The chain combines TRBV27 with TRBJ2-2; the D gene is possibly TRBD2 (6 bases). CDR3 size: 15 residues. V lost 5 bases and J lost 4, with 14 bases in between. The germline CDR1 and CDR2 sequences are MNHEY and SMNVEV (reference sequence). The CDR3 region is CASSRQRVGTGELFF. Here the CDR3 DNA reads TGTGCCAGCAGTCGTCAGCGGGTGGGCACCGGGGAGCTGTTTTTT.

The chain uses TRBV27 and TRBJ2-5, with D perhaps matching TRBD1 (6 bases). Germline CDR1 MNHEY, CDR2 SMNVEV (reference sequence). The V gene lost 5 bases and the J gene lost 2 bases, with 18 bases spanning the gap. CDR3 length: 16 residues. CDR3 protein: CASSHGTDRRQETQYF. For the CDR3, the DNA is TGTGCCAGCAGTCATGGGACGGACAGAAGACAAGAGACCCAGTACTTC.

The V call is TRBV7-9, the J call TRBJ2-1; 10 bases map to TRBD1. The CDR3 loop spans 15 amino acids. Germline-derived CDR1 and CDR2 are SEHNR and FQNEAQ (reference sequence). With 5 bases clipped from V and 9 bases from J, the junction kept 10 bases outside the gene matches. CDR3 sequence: CASSRTGGGLGEQFF. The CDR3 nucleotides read TGTGCCAGCAGCCGGACAGGGGGAGGACTAGGTGAGCAGTTCTTC. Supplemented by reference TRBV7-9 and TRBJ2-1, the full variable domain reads DTGVSQNPRHKITKRGQNVTFRCDPISEHNRLYWYRQTLGQGPEFLTYFQNEAQLEKSRLLSDRFSAERPKGSFSTLEIQRTEQGDSAMYLCASSRTGGGLGEQFFGPGTRLTVL.

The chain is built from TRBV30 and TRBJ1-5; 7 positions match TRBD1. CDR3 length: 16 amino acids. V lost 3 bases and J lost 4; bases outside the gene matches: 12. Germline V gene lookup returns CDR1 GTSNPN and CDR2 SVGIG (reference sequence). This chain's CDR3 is CAWRPSRTGGNQPQHF. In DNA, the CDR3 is TGTGCCTGGAGACCCTCAAGGACAGGTGGAAATCAGCCCCAGCATTTT.

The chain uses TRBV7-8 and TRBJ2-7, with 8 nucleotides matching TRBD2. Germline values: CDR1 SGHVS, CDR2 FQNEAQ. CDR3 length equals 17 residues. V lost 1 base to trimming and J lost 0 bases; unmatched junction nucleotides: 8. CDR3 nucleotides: TGTGCCAGCAGCTTAGGTGCGGGGGGCCGTAGCTCCTACGAGCAGTACTTC. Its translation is CASSLGAGGRSSYEQYF.

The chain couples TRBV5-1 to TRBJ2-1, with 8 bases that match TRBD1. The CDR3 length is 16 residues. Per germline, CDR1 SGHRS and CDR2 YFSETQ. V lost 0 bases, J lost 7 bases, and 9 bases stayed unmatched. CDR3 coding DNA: TGCGCCAGCAGCTTGGAAAGCGGACAGGGTCAAAATGAGCAGTTCTTC. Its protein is CASSLESGQGQNEQFF.

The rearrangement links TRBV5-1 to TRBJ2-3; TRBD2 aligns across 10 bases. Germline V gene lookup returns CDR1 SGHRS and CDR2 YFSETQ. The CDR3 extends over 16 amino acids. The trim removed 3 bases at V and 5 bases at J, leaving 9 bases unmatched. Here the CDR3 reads CASSYGLAVLVDTQYF. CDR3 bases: TGCGCCAGCAGCTATGGACTAGCGGTGCTCGTAGATACGCAGTATTTT.

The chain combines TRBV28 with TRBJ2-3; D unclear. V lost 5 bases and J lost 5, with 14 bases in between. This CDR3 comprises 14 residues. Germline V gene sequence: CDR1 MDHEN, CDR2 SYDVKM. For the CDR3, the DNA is TGTGCCAGCAGTGCCGACAATAGTCTAGATACGCAGTATTTT. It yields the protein CASSADNSLDTQYF.

The DNA for the CDR3 is TGTGCCAGCAGCCAGCCCGTAGCGGGATCGGGGGAGACCCAGTACTTC. This translates into CASSQPVAGSGETQYF. The chain couples TRBV7-2 to TRBJ2-5; 8 nucleotides align to TRBD2. The J segment lost 5 bases and the V segment lost 5 bases, leaving 13 bases of the junction unmatched. The V gene's germline CDR1 is SGHTA and CDR2 FQGNSA. The CDR3 totals 16 residues.

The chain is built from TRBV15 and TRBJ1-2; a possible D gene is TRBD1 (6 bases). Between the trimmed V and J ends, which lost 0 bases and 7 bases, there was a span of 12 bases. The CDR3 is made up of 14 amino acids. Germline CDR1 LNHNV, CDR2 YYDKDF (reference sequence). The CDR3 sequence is CATSRERRGSGYTF. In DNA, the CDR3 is TGTGCCACCAGCAGAGAAAGAAGGGGGAGTGGCTACACCTTC.

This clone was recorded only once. CDR3 protein: CASPKPRGGFGYEQYF. CDR3 nucleotides: TGCGCCAGCCCCAAACCCCGGGGAGGGTTTGGCTACGAGCAGTACTTC. The chain uses TRBV23-1 and TRBJ2-7; TRBD2 aligns across 7 bases. Being an ORF, TRBV23-1 has a function that is uncertain. V gave up 8 bases and J gave up 3 bases; unmatched junction bases: 16. The CDR3 covers 16 residues.

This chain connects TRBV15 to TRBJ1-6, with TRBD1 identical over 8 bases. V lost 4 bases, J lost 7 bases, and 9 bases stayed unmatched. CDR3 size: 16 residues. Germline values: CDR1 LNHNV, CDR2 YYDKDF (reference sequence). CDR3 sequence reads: CATSITGGPLNSPLHF. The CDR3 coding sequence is TGTGCCACCAGCATTACAGGGGGACCTCTCAATTCACCCCTCCACTTT.

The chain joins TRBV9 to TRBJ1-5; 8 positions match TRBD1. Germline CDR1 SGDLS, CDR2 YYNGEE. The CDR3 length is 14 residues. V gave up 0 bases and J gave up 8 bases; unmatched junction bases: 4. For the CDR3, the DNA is TGTGCCAGCAGCGTAGGGCCACAGGGGGAGCCCCAGCATTTT. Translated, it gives CASSVGPQGEPQHF.

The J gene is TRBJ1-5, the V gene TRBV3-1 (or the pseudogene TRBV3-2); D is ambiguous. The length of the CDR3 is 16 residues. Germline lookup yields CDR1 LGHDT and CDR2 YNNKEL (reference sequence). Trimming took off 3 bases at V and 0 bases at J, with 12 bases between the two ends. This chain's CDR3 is CASSHLKLDSNQPQHF. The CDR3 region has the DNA TGTGCCAGCAGCCATCTGAAACTCGATAGCAATCAGCCCCAGCATTTT.

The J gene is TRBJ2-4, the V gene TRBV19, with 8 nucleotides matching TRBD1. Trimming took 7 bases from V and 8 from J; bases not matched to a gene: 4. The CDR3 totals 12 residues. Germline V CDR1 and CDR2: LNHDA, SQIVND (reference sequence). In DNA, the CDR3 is TGTGCCAGTACAGGGGGCTCGGACATTCAGTACTTC. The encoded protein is CASTGGSDIQYF.

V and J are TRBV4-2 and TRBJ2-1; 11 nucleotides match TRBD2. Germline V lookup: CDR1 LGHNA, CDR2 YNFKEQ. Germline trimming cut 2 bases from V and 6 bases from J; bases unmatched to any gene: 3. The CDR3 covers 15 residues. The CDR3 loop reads CASSQLAGGSNEQFF. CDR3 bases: TGTGCCAGCAGCCAACTAGCGGGAGGATCCAATGAGCAGTTCTTC.

The CDR3 bases are TGTGCCAGCAGTTTACAGGGGAATGAAAAACTGTTTTTT. Translated: CASSLQGNEKLFF. V usage is TRBV27 and J usage is TRBJ1-4; D perhaps matches TRBD1 (6 bases). Trimming removed 2 bases from V and 5 bases from J, with 6 bases in between. Germline V lookup: CDR1 MNHEY, CDR2 SMNVEV (reference sequence). The CDR3 loop spans 13 amino acids.

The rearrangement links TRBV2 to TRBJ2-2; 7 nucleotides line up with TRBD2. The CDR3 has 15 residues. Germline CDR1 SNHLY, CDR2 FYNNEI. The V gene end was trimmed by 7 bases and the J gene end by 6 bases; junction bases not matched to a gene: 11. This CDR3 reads CASKTGVAGAGELFF. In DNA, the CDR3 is TGTGCCAGCAAAACCGGGGTAGCGGGCGCCGGGGAGCTGTTTTTT.

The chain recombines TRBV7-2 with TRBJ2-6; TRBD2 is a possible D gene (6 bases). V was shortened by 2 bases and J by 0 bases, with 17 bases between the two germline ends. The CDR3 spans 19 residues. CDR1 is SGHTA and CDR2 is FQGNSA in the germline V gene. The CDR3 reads CASSLIGSSGYSGANVLTF. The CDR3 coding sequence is TGTGCCAGCAGCTTAATCGGGAGTAGCGGTTACTCTGGGGCCAACGTCCTGACTTTC.

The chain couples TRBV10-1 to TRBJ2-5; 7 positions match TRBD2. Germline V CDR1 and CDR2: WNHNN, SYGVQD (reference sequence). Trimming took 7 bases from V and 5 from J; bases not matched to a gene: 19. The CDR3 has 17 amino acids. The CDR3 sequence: CASILRSVTSWRETQYF. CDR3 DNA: TGCGCCAGCATTCTGCGGTCGGTGACTAGCTGGAGGGAGACCCAGTACTTC.

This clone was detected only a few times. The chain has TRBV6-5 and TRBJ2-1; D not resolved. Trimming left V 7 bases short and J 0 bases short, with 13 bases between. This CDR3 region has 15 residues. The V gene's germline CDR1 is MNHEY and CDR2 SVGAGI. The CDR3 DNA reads TGTGCCAGCAAGACACTCGCAAGCTCCTACAATGAGCAGTTCTTC. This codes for CASKTLASSYNEQFF.

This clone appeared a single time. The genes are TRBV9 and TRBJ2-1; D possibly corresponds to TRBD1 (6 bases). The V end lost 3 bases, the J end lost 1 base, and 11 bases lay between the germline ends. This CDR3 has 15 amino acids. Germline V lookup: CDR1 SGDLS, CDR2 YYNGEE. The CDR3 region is CASSDTGQSYNEQFF. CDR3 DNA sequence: TGTGCCAGCAGCGACACTGGACAGTCCTACAATGAGCAGTTCTTC.

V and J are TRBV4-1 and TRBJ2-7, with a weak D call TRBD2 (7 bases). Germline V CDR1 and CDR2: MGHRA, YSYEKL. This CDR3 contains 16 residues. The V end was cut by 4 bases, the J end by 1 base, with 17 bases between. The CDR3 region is CASSREGGDGSYEQYF. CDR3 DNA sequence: TGCGCCAGCAGCCGCGAAGGGGGGGACGGATCCTACGAGCAGTACTTC.

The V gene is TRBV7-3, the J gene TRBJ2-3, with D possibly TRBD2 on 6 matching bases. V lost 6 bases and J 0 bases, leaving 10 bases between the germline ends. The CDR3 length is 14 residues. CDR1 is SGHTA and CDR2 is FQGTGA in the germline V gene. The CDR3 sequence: CASRAGTSTDTQYF. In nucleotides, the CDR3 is TGTGCCAGCAGAGCGGGCACGAGCACAGATACGCAGTATTTT.

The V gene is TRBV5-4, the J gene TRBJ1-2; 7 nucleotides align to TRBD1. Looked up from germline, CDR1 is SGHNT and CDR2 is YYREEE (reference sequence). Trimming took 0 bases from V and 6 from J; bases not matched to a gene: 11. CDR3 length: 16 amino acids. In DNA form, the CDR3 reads TGTGCCAGCAGCTTGGGAAGACAGGGCTCGTCTCATGGCTACACCTTC. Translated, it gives CASSLGRQGSSHGYTF.

CDR3 nucleotide sequence: TGTGCCAGCAAAACCCTACTAGCGGGCCCGAGCCACCTATACGATGAGCAGTTCTTC. Residues: CASKTLLAGPSHLYDEQFF. The chain links TRBV28 to TRBJ2-1, with TRBD2 matching over 9 bases. The V gene end was trimmed by 7 bases and the J gene end by 8 bases; junction bases not matched to a gene: 24. CDR1 and CDR2 from the germline V gene are MDHEN and SYDVKM. The CDR3 runs 19 residues. The variable domain in full, with the rest retrieved from reference TRBV28 and TRBJ2-1, is DVKVTQSSRYLVKRTGEKVFLECVQDMDHENMFWYRQDPGLGLRLIYFSYDVKMKEKGDIPEGYSVSREKKERFSLILESASTNQTSMYLCASKTLLAGPSHLYDEQFFGPGTRLTVL.

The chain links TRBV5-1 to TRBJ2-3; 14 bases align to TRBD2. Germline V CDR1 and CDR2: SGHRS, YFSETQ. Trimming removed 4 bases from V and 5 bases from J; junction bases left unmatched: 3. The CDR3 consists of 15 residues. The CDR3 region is CASSRLAGGIDTQYF. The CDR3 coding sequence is TGCGCCAGCAGCAGACTAGCGGGAGGGATAGATACGCAGTATTTT.

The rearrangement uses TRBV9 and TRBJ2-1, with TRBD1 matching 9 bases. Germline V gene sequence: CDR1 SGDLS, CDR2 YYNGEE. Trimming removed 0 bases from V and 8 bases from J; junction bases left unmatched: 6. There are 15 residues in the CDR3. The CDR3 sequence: CASSVGDRVVDEQFF. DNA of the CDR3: TGTGCCAGCAGCGTAGGGGACAGGGTGGTCGATGAGCAGTTCTTC.

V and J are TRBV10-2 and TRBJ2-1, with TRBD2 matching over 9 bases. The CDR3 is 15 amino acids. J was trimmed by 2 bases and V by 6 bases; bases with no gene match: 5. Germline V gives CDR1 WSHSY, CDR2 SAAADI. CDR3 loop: CASRGRLAAYNEQFF. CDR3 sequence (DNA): TGCGCCAGCAGGGGCCGACTAGCGGCCTACAATGAGCAGTTCTTC.

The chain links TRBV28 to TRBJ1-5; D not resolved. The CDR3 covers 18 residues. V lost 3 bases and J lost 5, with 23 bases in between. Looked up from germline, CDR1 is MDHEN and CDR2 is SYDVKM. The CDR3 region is CASSFINGGMRQDQPQHF. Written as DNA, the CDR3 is TGTGCCAGCAGTTTTATTAACGGAGGAATGAGGCAGGATCAGCCCCAGCATTTT.

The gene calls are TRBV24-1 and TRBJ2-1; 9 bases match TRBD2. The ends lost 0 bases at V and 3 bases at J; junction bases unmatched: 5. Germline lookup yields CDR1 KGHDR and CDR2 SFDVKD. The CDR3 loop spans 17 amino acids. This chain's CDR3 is CATSDLVAGAFYNEQFF. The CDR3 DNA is TGTGCCACCAGTGATTTGGTAGCGGGGGCCTTCTACAATGAGCAGTTCTTC.